This T cell receptor (beta chain) comes out of a study of T cells in Graves' hyperthyroidism and ophthalmopathy. In the study overall: Peripheral blood specimens were obtained at initial diagnosis, prior to any treatment. Whole-study results and caveats: Before onset, ophthalmopathy was predicted by the model a median around 6 months earlier. Blood also held most thyroid clonotypes expanded beyond 0.001.

CDR3 length: 18 amino acids. V shed 4 bases and J 0 bases; nucleotides not matched to a gene: 7. Germline CDR1 reads MNHEY; CDR2 reads SMNVEV (reference sequence). This clonotype has at least ten counts. As yet, its antigen is unknown. Patients were excluded for uncontrolled infection, other autoimmune disease, pregnancy or lactation. The investigators amplified TCR beta CDR3 regions from RNA transcripts. In the first-round RT-PCR of the TCR CDR3, the HTBI primer set was used. TCRdb reprocessed the multiplex PCR reads via MiXCR and lists one record per CDR3 protein. Of 400,000 to 500,000 distinct CDR3 sequences in the sample, approximately 14% were seen once.

Sequenced sample: blood. The chain uses TRBV27 and TRBJ2-4; 12 bases fit TRBD2. The TCR sequence derives from a man between 18 and 29 years old with Graves' ophthalmopathy. CDR3 amino acids: CASSWTGLAGRAKNIQYF. For the CDR3, the DNA is TGTGCCAGCAGTTGGACGGGACTAGCGGGCAGAGCCAAAAACATTCAGTACTTC.